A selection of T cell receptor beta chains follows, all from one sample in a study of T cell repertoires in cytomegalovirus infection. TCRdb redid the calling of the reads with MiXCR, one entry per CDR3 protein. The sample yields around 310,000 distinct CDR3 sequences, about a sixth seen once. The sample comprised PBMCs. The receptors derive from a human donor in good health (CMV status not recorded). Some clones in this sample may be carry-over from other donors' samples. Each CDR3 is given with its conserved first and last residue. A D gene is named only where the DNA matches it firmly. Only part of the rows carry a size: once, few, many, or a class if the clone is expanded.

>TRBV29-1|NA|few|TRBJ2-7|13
TGCAGCGCTTTGACAGATAACACCTACGAGCAGTACTTC
CSALTDNTYEQYF
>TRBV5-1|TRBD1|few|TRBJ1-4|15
TGCGCCAGCAGCTCTGACAGGGCCCCCAATGAAAAACTGTTTTTT
CASSSDRAPNEKLFF
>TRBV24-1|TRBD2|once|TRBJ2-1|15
TGTGCCACCAGTGATGCGGCGGGGGGGAACAATGAGCAGTTCTTC
CATSDAAGGNNEQFF
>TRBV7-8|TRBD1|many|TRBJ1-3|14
TGTGCCAGCAGCTTCACAGGGGGTGGAAACACCATATATTTT
CASSFTGGGNTIYF
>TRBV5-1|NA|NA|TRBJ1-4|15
TGCGCCAGCAGCTTGAGGGGAACTCTTAATGAAAAACTGTTTTTT
CASSLRGTLNEKLFF
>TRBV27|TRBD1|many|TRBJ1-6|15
TGTGCCAGCAGGCTCCCGGGACAGGGGAATTCACCCCTCCACTTT
CASRLPGQGNSPLHF
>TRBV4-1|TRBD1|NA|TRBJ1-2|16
TGCGCCAGCAGCCAGACCGAAAAAGGACAGGGCAGGGGCTACACCTTC
CASSQTEKGQGRGYTF
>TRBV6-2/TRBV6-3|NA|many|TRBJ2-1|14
TGTGCCAGCAGTTACGGGGCAAACTACAATGAGCAGTTCTTC
CASSYGANYNEQFF
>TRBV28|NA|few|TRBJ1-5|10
TGTGCCAGCAGTGGCCAAGCCCAGCATTTT
CASSGQAQHF
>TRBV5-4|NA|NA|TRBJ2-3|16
TGTGCCAGCAGCGACGGCCTCGACTCTAGCACAGATACGCAGTATTTT
CASSDGLDSSTDTQYF
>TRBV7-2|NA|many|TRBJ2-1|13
TGTGCCAGCAGCCAGGACTACTACAATGAGCAGTTCTTC
CASSQDYYNEQFF